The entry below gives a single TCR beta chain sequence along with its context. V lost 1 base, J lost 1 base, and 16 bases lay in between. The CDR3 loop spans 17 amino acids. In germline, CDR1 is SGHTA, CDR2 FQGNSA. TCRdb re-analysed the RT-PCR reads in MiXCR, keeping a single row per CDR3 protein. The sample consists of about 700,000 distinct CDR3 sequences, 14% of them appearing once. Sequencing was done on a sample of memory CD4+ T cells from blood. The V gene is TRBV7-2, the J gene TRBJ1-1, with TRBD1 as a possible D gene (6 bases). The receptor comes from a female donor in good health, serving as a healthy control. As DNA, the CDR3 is TGTGCCAGCAGCTTAGGGGCCGGGGGCGCGGGGAACACTGAAGCTTTCTTT. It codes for CASSLGAGGAGNTEAFF.